Sequencing of this TCR beta chain was carried out in a study of spatial heterogeneity in lung cancer. Study context: Detection of beta-chain sequences consistently exceeded that of alpha-chain sequences.

One entry per CDR3 protein, called by TCRdb with MiXCR from the 5' RACE reads. Found here are roughly 39,000 distinct CDR3 sequences, nearly 7% of them singletons; the top ten hold around two fifths. Time point specified: sample taken at primary tumor resection. Material for sequencing was whole RNA from tumor, nontumor lung or frozen PBMC, left unsorted. This clonotype was recorded at least ten times. What it binds is not known. Study results and caveats: Whereas they appeared in blood less at follow-up, ubiquitous expanded tumor TCRs appeared there more at resection.

Trimming took 0 bases from V and 10 from J, leaving 13 bases between them. The CDR3 loop spans 15 amino acids. CDR1 MNHEY and CDR2 SVGAGI come from the germline V gene. The TCR sequence derives from a female donor with early-stage non-small cell lung cancer. V gene TRBV6-5 combines with J gene TRBJ1-6; D is unclear. Material: PBMCs, obtained at surgery. The CDR3 sequence is CASSYSVRGESPLHF. CDR3 DNA: TGTGCCAGCAGTTACTCGGTTCGGGGTGAATCACCCCTCCACTTT.